This TCR beta chain was documented in a study of T cell responses to AZD1222 COVID-19 vaccine. The repertoire was sequenced with immunoSEQ multiplex PCR; TCRdb's copy has only in-frame clones and lacks some. The sample includes some 64,000 clones, 76% seen only once; the top ten take about 14%. The CDR3 is 11 residues long. The germline gives CDR1 MNHEY, CDR2 SVGEGT. The V and J ends lost 0 bases and 6 bases respectively, with 2 bases between them. Whole-study results and caveats: All repertoire sampling was performed exclusively after the peak T cell response. Close to half of all spike-specific TCRs reportedly target regions of the variants that are unmutated. Spike was spanned by vaccine-associated CD4 TCRs, which were dominant at 160-218 and 743-854. Breadth and depth of Spike-specific TCRs rose after two AZD1222 doses.

This clone was picked up a small number of times. Its matching antigen is unknown. The input for sequencing was peripheral blood, taken on day 0 of AZD1222 vaccination. The gene calls are TRBV6-2 or TRBV6-3 and TRBJ1-2, with unresolved D. The TCR was taken from an adult in good health. CDR3 region: CASSYSDGYTF. The CDR3 bases are TGTGCCAGCAGTTACTCGGATGGCTACACCTTC.